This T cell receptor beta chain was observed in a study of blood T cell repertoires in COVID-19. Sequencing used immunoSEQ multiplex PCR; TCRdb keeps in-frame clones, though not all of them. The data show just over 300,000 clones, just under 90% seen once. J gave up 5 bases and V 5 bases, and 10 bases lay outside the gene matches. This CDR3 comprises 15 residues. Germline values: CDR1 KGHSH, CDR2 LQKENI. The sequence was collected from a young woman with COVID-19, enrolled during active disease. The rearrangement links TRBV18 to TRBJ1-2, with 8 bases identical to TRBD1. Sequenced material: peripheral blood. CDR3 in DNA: TGTGCCAGCTCAAGAGACAGGGGAAAGGAGTATGGCTACACCTTC. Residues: CASSRDRGKEYGYTF.